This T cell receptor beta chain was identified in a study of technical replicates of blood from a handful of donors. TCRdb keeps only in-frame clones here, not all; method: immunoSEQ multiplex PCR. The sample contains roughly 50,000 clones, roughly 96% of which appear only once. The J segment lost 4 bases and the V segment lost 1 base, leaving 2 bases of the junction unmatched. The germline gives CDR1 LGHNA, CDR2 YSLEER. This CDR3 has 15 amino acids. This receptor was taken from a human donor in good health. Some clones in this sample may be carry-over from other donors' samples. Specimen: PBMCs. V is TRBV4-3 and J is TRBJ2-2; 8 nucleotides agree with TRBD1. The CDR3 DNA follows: TGCGCCAGCAGCCAAGGGACAGGGCGCACCGGGGAGCTGTTTTTT. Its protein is CASSQGTGRTGELFF.